This TCR beta chain was sequenced for a study of response to subunit inactivated influenza vaccine listed by TCRdb under 2018. Regarding the study in general: Deep quantitative T cell receptor repertoire profiling was used in the study to track responses to a trivalent subunit inactivated influenza vaccine.

V and J lose 7 bases and 2 bases, and a span of 8 bases separates them. CDR1 and CDR2, looked up from the germline V gene, are SNHLY and FYNNEI. The CDR3 starts with the cysteine, ends with the phenylalanine, and has 12 residues. Only the CDR3 part of the read is kept: 36 bases, read in frame from the first base. The method was RT-PCR. The listed sequencing device is Illumina HiSeq 2500. The public reads were quality trimmed at Q25 with fastp and then assembled into clones with MiXCR by TCRdb, keeping productive beta chains. Rows merge per CDR3 protein into single entries with the most common DNA and genes. The sample table holds 500,000 to 700,000 distinct CDR3 sequences, of which roughly 25% were seen once. The top ten constitute about 3% of the sample. In this sample, this clonotype turned up a few times. Its antigen is unknown. No base-level quality is on record; no much larger clone is a single base apart.

The paper's findings and limits, for the study overall: According to the authors, only a limited number of new T cells may be recruited by each seasonal influenza vaccination.

This sample was shared with a second study, whose subject was T cells expressing NK-cell markers. From that second study: The TCR beta cDNA libraries were made using 5'RACE template switching, a step that added both a universal primer site and unique molecular identifiers. In sorted CD3+CD56+NKG2C+, CD3+CD56+NKG2C- and CD3+CD56-NKG2C+ T-cell subsets from several donors, TCR beta-chain repertoires were profiled. Seven of the eight sequenced donors were HCMV-seropositive and one was HCMV-seronegative. In several experiments an anti-gammadeltaTCR antibody was added to restrict sorting to alphabetaTCR-expressing T cells. In several donors, the dominant CD3+CD56+NKG2C+ clonotypes ranked among the top 10 CD8+ clonotypes, making up about 1.0-7.5% of CD8+ T cells. Those dominant clonotypes were again the most abundant among CD3+CD56-NKG2C+ cells in a few donors, at roughly 25-65%. Whether the expanded NKG2C-expressing T cell clones were specific for HCMV antigens remained unclear. The study sequenced eight donors, all healthy volunteers chosen at random: three men and five women. HCMV-specific IgG was detected in serum with a commercial ELISA kit to determine HCMV serostatus. Peripheral blood mononuclear cells were isolated from blood by Ficoll density gradient centrifugation. Using Miltenyi isolation kits, CD4+ and CD8+ T cells were isolated from PBMC through magnetic immunoseparation. cDNA synthesis was primed from the TCR beta constant segment, followed by two successive PCR amplification steps. Illumina HiSeq 2000/2500, MiSeq or NextSeq was used to sequence libraries as 2 x 150 bp reads. MIGEC was used to demultiplex reads and group the reads by UMI, and MiTCR was used to assemble and quantify clonotypes. To remove erroneous sequences, TCR cDNA sequences were retained only when supported by two or more reads. Downstream repertoire analysis used the tcR package, and clonotypes were matched across fractions by CDR3 nucleotide sequence plus V segment. VDJmatch was used to annotate antigen specificity against VDJdb, with one amino acid substitution in CDR3 allowed.

The sequence is built from TRBV2 and TRBJ2-5; no D segment can be confidently identified. This material consisted of CD4+ T cells sorted from PBMCs, taken 12 days after vaccination. The sequence was obtained from a man aged 50 or older who received an inactivated influenza vaccine. Donor details come from another sample of the same person, matched by shared clones. The CDR3 region has the sequence CASNVKQETQYF. The nucleotide sequence is TGTGCCAGCAATGTGAAACAAGAGACCCAGTACTTC.